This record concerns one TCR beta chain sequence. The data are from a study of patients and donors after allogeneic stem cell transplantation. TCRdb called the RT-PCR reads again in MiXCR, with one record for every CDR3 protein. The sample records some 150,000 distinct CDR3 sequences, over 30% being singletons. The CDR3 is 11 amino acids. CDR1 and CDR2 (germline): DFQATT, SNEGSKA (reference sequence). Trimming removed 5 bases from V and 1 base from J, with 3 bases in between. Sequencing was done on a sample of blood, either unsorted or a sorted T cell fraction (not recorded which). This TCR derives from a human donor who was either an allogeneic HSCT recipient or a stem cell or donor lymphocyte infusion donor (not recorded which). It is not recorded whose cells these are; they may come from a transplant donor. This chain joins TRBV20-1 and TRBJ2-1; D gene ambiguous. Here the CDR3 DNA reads TGCAGTGCTGGATCCTACAATGAGCAGTTCTTC. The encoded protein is CSAGSYNEQFF.